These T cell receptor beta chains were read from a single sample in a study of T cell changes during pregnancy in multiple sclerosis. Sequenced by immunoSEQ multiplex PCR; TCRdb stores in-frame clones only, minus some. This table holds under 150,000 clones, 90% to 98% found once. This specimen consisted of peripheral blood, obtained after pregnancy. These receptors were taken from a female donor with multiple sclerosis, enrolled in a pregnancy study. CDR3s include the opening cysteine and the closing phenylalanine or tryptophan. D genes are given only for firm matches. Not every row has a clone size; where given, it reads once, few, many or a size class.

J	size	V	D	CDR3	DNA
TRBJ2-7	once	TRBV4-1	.	CASSQEGGLWRGNTYEQYF	TGCGCCAGCAGCCAAGAAGGCGGCTTGTGGCGGGGTAATACCTACGAGCAGTACTTC
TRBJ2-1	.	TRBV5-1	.	CASSLEGSSYNEQFF	TGCGCCAGCAGCTTGGAAGGGAGCTCCTACAATGAGCAGTTCTTC
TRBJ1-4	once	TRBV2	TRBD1	CASSWDRLNEKLFF	TGTGCCAGCAGTTGGGACAGATTAAATGAAAAACTGTTTTTT
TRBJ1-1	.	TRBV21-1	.	CASIAGGMAEAFF	TGTGCCAGCATTGCAGGGGGGATGGCTGAAGCTTTCTTT
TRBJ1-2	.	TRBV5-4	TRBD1	CASSLGAGGFYGYTF	TGTGCCAGCAGCTTGGGGGCAGGGGGCTTCTATGGCTACACCTTC
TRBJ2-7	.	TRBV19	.	CASSINPSSYEQYF	TGTGCCAGTAGTATAAATCCTAGCTCCTACGAGCAGTACTTC
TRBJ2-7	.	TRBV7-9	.	CASSLRRTGLGPYEQYF	TGTGCCAGCAGCTTACGTCGAACAGGGTTGGGTCCTTACGAGCAGTACTTC
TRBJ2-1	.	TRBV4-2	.	CASSQDLIREHSYNEQFF	TGTGCCAGCAGCCAAGATCTTATCCGGGAGCACTCCTACAATGAGCAGTTCTTC
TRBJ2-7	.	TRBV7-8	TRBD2	CASSLTSGRVYEQYF	TGTGCCAGCAGCCTCACTAGCGGGAGGGTCTACGAGCAGTACTTC
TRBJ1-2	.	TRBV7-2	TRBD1	CASSVGTAYYGYTF	TGTGCCAGCAGCGTAGGGACAGCCTACTATGGCTACACCTTC
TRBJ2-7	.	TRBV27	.	CASSTTGLSPSPSSYEQYF	TGTGCCAGCAGTACAACAGGGTTGTCCCCTAGCCCTAGCTCCTACGAGCAGTACTTC
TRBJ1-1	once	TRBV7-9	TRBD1	CASSSAHRGRAPNTEAFF	TGTGCCAGCAGCTCAGCACACAGGGGGCGAGCGCCGAACACTGAAGCTTTCTTT
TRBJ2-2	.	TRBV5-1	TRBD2	CASSSGLVDTGELFF	TGCGCCAGCAGCTCCGGACTAGTGGACACCGGGGAGCTGTTTTTT
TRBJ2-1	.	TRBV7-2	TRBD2	CASSSQSGMGTGQFF	TGTGCCAGCAGCTCACAGAGCGGGATGGGAACAGGGCAGTTCTTC